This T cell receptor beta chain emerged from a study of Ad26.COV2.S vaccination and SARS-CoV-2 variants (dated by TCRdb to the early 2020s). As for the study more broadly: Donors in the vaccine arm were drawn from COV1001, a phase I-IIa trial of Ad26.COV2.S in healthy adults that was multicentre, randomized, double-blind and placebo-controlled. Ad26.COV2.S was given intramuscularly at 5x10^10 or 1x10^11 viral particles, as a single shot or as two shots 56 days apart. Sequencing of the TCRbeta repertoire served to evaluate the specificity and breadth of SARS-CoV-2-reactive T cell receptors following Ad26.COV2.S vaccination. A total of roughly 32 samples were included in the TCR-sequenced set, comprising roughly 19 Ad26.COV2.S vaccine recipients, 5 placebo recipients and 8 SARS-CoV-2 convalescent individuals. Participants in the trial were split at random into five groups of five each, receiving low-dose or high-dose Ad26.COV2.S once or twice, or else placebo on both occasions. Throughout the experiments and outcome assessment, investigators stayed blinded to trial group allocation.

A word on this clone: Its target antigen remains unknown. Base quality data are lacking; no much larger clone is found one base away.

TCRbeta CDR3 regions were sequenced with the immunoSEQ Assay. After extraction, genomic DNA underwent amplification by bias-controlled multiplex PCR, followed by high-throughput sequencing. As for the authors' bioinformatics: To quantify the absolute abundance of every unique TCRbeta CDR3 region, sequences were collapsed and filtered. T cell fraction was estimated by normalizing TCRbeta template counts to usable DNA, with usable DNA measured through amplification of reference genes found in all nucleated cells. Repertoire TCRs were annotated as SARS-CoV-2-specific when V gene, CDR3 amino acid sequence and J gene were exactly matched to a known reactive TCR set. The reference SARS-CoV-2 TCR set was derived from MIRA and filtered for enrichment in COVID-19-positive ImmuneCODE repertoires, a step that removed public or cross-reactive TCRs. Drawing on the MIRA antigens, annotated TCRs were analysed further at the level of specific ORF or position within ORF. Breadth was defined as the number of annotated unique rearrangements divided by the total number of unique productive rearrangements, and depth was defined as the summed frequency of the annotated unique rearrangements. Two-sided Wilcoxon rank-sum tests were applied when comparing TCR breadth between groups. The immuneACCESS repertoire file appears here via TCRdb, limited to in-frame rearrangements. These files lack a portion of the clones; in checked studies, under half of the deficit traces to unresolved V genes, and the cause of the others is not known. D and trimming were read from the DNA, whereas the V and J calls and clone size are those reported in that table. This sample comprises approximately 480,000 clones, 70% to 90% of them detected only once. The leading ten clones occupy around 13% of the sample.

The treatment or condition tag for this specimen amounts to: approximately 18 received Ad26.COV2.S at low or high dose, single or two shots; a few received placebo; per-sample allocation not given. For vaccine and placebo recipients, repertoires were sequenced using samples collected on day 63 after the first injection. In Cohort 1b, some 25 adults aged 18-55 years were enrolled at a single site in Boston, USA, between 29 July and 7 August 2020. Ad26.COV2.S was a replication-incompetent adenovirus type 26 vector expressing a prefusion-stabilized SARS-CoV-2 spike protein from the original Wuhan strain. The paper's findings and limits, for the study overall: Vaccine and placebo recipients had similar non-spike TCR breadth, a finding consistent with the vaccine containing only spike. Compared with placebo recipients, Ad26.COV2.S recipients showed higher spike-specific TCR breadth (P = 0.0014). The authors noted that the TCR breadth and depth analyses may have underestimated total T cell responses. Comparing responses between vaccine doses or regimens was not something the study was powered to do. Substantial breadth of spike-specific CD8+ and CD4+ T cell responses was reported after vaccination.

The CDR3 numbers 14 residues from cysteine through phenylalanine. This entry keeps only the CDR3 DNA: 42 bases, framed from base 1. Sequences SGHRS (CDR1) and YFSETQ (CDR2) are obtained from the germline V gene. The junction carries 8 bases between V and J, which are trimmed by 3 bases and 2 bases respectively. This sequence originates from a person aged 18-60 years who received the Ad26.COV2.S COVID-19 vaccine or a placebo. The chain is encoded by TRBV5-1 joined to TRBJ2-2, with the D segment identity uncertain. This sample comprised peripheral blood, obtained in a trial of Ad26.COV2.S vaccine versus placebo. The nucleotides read TGCGCCAGCAGCTCGACCGGTAACACCGGGGAGCTGTTTTTT. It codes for CASSSTGNTGELFF.